This entry describes one T cell receptor beta chain. The record originates from a study of shared clonotypes between healthy human individuals. The trim removed 5 bases at V and 0 bases at J, leaving 6 bases unmatched. The germline V gene encodes CDR1 SEHNR and CDR2 FQNEAQ (reference sequence). The CDR3 sequence is 17 residues long. Naive CD45RA+ and memory CD45RA-negative subsets were split from CD4+ cells. Some clones are missing from TCRdb's copy, which holds only in-frame ones; the method was immunoSEQ multiplex PCR. The sample includes millions of clones, about 92% of them seen just once. The genes are TRBV7-9 and TRBJ2-3, with 12 bases fitting TRBD2. The receptor was derived from a man aged 18 to 30 in good health. Some clones in this sample may be carry-over from other donors' samples. The specimen was naive CD4+ T cells from PBMCs. The sample's subset: CD45RA+ positively selected. The CDR3, as DNA: TGTGCCAGCAGCCCACGGACTAGCGGGACTAGCACAGATACGCAGTATTTT. Translated: CASSPRTSGTSTDTQYF.